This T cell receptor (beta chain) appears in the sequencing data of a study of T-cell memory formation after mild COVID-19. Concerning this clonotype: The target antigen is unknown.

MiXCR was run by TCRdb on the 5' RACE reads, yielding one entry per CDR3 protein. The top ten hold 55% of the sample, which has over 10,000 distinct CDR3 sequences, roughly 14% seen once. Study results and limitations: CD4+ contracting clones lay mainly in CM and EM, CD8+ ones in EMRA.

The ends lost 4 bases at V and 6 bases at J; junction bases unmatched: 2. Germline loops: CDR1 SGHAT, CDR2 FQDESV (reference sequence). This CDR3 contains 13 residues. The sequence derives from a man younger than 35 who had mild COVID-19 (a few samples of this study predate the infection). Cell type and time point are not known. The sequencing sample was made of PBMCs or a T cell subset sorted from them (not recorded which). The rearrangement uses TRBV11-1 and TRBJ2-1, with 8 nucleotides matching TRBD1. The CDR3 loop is CASSSRGPNEQFF. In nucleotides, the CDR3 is TGTGCCAGCAGCTCCAGGGGGCCCAATGAGCAGTTCTTC.